This T cell receptor (beta chain) appears in the sequencing data of a study of blood T cell repertoires in COVID-19. Study-level information: Samples of COVID-19 (acute and convalescent) were obtained from the United States, Italy and Spain. Sources were T cells, B-cell-depleted T cells, or PBMCs; the material itself was cDNA or gDNA.

Clinical histories supplied by participants themselves formed the basis of cohort assignment. Sequenced by immunoSEQ multiplex PCR; TCRdb stores in-frame clones only, minus some. The table records under 300,000 clones, 75% to 90% of them present only once. The CDR3 is made up of 14 amino acids. With V trimmed by 11 bases and J by 2 bases, 11 bases remained unmatched. CDR1 and CDR2 from the germline V gene are MDHEN and SYDVKM. The clonotype was recovered from a woman aged 25 to 39 with acute COVID-19. The chain joins TRBV28 to TRBJ2-7, with 8 bases identical to TRBD2. The material sequenced was PBMCs or T cells enriched from blood (not recorded which). Here the CDR3 reads CAATAGGAPYEQYF. The CDR3 nucleotides are TGTGCCGCCACCGCCGGGGGGGCCCCCTACGAGCAGTACTTC.